Following are 27 T cell receptor beta chains from one sample sequenced in a study of blood T cell repertoires in COVID-19. Some clones are missing from TCRdb's copy, which holds only in-frame ones; the method was immunoSEQ multiplex PCR. The table records 59,000 or so clones, roughly 70% of them present only once. What was sequenced was peripheral blood. These TCRs come from a woman aged 45-60 years with active or convalescent COVID-19.

The gene calls are TRBV2 and TRBJ2-5, with D perhaps TRBD2 (5 bases). The CDR3 runs 13 residues. Germline V gene sequence: CDR1 SNHLY, CDR2 FYNNEI. V was shortened by 4 bases and J by 2 bases, with 8 bases between the two germline ends. The CDR3 bases are TGTGCCAGCAGTGTGGAGCGGCAAGAGACCCAGTACTTC. As protein: CASSVERQETQYF.

This clone has more than one count but fewer than ten. The chain carries TRBV4-1 and TRBJ1-4; tentatively, D is TRBD1 (5 bases). CDR1 is MGHRA and CDR2 is YSYEKL in the germline V gene. This CDR3 is 16 amino acids long. The V end was cut by 1 base, the J end by 0 bases, with 9 bases between. The chain's CDR3 is CASSQVGQATNEKLFF. CDR3 DNA sequence: TGCGCCAGCAGCCAAGTGGGGCAGGCAACTAATGAAAAACTGTTTTTT.

Only one count was recorded for this clone. This chain joins TRBV11-2 and TRBJ1-1; D gene unclear. The CDR3 spans 12 residues. Germline CDR1 is SGHAT and CDR2 is FQNNGV. V was shortened by 3 bases and J by 8 bases, with 10 bases between the two germline ends. Here the CDR3 DNA reads TGTGCCAGCAGCTTCACCGGGATCGAAGCTTTCTTT. It yields the protein CASSFTGIEAFF.

The chain combines TRBV10-1 with TRBJ2-5; 8 bases agree with TRBD1. Trimming took 3 bases from V and 3 from J; bases not matched to a gene: 9. Germline V CDR1 and CDR2: WNHNN, SYGVQD (reference sequence). CDR3 size: 16 residues. CDR3 sequence (DNA): TGCGCCAGCAGTGATACCGGGACAGGTGAAGAAGAGACCCAGTACTTC. Protein: CASSDTGTGEEETQYF.

The chain combines TRBV7-9 with TRBJ1-2, with 7 bases fitting TRBD1. Trimming cost V 1 base and J 5 bases; bases outside gene matches: 1. The germline V gene encodes CDR1 SEHNR and CDR2 FQNEAQ (reference sequence). This CDR3 contains 13 residues. CDR3 amino acids: CASSLEQGYGYTF. For the CDR3, the DNA is TGTGCCAGCAGCTTAGAACAGGGGTATGGCTACACCTTC. The full variable domain, rest sourced from reference TRBV7-9 and TRBJ1-2, is DTGVSQNPRHKITKRGQNVTFRCDPISEHNRLYWYRQTLGQGPEFLTYFQNEAQLEKSRLLSDRFSAERPKGSFSTLEIQRTEQGDSAMYLCASSLEQGYGYTFGSGTRLTVV.

CDR3 sequence (DNA): TGTGCCAGTAGTAGGCCCCAGGGAATGAACACTGAAGCTTTCTTT. Protein: CASSRPQGMNTEAFF. The rearrangement links TRBV19 to TRBJ1-1, with D maybe TRBD1 (5 bases). This CDR3 spans 15 amino acids. Germline V gene lookup returns CDR1 LNHDA and CDR2 SQIVND (reference sequence). The V and J ends lost 4 bases and 0 bases respectively, with 12 bases between them.

CDR3 loop: CASSPQGLHGAKNIQYF. Here the CDR3 DNA reads TGTGCCAGCAGTCCCCAGGGCCTCCACGGGGCCAAAAACATTCAGTACTTC. V is TRBV6-6 and J is TRBJ2-4, with a tentative D call TRBD1 (5 bases). The CDR3 sequence is 17 residues long. Trimming pared 5 bases from V and 1 base from J, leaving 18 bases between. Germline CDR1 reads MNHNY; CDR2 reads SVGAGI (reference sequence).

V usage is TRBV5-4 and J usage is TRBJ2-7, with D maybe TRBD1 (6 bases). From germline, CDR1 is SGHNT and CDR2 YYREEE (reference sequence). V gave up 4 bases and J gave up 2 bases, with 10 bases separating them. The CDR3 covers 13 residues. The CDR3 region has the DNA TGTGCCAGCAGCCGCGCAGGGGCCTACGAGCAGTACTTC. This encodes CASSRAGAYEQYF.

This chain connects TRBV19 to TRBJ2-2; 9 bases fit TRBD1. V shed 7 bases and J 3 bases; nucleotides not matched to a gene: 9. Germline CDR1 reads LNHDA; CDR2 reads SQIVND (reference sequence). The CDR3 length is 16 residues. The CDR3 spells CASTPRDRVDTGELFF. The CDR3, as DNA: TGTGCCAGTACCCCTCGGGACAGGGTGGACACCGGGGAGCTGTTTTTT. Full variable domain (remainder filled in from reference TRBV19 and TRBJ2-2): DGGITQSPKYLFRKEGQNVTLSCEQNLNHDAMYWYRQDPGQGLRLIYYSQIVNDFQKGDIAEGYSVSREKKESFPLTVTSAQKNPTAFYLCASTPRDRVDTGELFFGEGSRLTVL.

The V gene is TRBV24-1, the J gene TRBJ2-3; 10 nucleotides match TRBD1. The CDR3 is made up of 14 amino acids. The junction had 9 bases not matched to a gene; V was cut back by 2 bases and J by 14 bases. Germline-derived CDR1 and CDR2 are KGHDR and SFDVKD. The CDR3 loop reads CATSDSMGQGTTYF. CDR3 in DNA: TGTGCCACCAGTGATTCAATGGGACAGGGGACAACGTATTTT.

The chain employs TRBV10-3 and TRBJ1-2; 8 bases are a match to TRBD1. The CDR3 covers 14 residues. Germline V gene sequence: CDR1 ENHRY, CDR2 SYGVKD. V shed 6 bases, J shed 1 base, and the junction held 4 bases outside the gene matches. CDR3 coding DNA: TGTGCCATCAGGGGGACAGGTTTTAACTATGGCTACACCTTC. Its protein is CAIRGTGFNYGYTF.

The rearrangement links TRBV2 to TRBJ2-1; 9 nucleotides align to TRBD1. CDR3 length: 15 residues. Losses at the gene ends were 4 bases for V and 0 bases for J; bases not matched to a gene: 1. Germline V gene lookup returns CDR1 SNHLY and CDR2 FYNNEI. The CDR3 sequence: CASSATGGSYNEQFF. The CDR3 DNA follows: TGTGCCAGCAGTGCGACAGGGGGCTCCTACAATGAGCAGTTCTTC.

The chain links TRBV3-1 (or the pseudogene TRBV3-2) to TRBJ2-7; 10 positions match TRBD2. This CDR3 is 21 amino acids long. V was pared by 1 base and J by 5 bases, with 23 bases of the junction left unmatched. Germline V lookup: CDR1 LGHDT, CDR2 YNNKEL (reference sequence). The CDR3 DNA is TGTGCCAGCAGCCAAGGACCCCGCCTAGGAGCGGGAGGGATGTTATACGACGAGCAGTACTTC. Translating gives CASSQGPRLGAGGMLYDEQYF.

The genes are TRBV19 and TRBJ1-2; no definite D call. Trimming cost V 8 bases and J 4 bases, with 14 bases left between them. CDR1 is LNHDA and CDR2 is SQIVND in the germline V gene (reference sequence). The CDR3 totals 13 residues. CDR3 residues: CASGPWGAYGYTF. In DNA, the CDR3 is TGTGCCAGTGGGCCCTGGGGAGCCTATGGCTACACCTTC.

This chain uses TRBV7-6 with TRBJ1-5; D possibly corresponds to TRBD1 (6 bases). Looked up from germline, CDR1 is SGHVS and CDR2 is FNYEAQ. The CDR3 spans 17 residues. Trimming removed 0 bases from V and 1 base from J, with 13 bases in between. CDR3 nucleotides: TGTGCCAGCAGCTTAGCGCTAACAGGGACCAGCAATCAGCCCCAGCATTTT. It is translated as CASSLALTGTSNQPQHF.

The chain recombines TRBV28 with TRBJ2-1, with TRBD2 matching 7 bases. After removal of 2 bases from V and 3 bases from J, the junction contained 13 bases not matched to a gene. The CDR3 is 18 residues long. Germline V lookup: CDR1 MDHEN, CDR2 SYDVKM. The DNA for the CDR3 is TGTGCCAGCAGTTTAAGGGAGGGAGACTGGGTCGTCTACAATGAGCAGTTCTTC. Protein: CASSLREGDWVVYNEQFF.

The genes are TRBV3-1 (or the pseudogene TRBV3-2) and TRBJ2-1; D is perhaps TRBD1 (6 bases). Germline CDR1 reads LGHDT; CDR2 reads YNNKEL (reference sequence). There are 14 residues in the CDR3. The ends were cut back, 1 base at V and 6 bases at J, with 10 bases in the middle. CDR3 DNA sequence: TGTGCCAGCAGCCAAGTTCCGGACAGCAATGAGCAGTTCTTC. The encoded protein is CASSQVPDSNEQFF.

The V gene is TRBV19, the J gene TRBJ2-2; a possible D gene is TRBD2 (6 bases). The V end was cut by 7 bases, the J end by 4 bases, with 13 bases between. The CDR3 runs 14 residues. From germline, CDR1 is LNHDA and CDR2 SQIVND (reference sequence). DNA for the CDR3: TGTGCCAGTAATACGGGAGAATTCACCGGGGAGCTGTTTTTT. It translates to CASNTGEFTGELFF.

CDR3 region: CASSLIYRTSGPRYEQYF. CDR3 coding DNA: TGTGCCAGCAGCTTAATTTATCGAACTAGCGGACCACGCTACGAGCAGTACTTC. The rearrangement links TRBV11-2 to TRBJ2-7, with 8 bases aligning to TRBD2. The CDR3 is made up of 18 amino acids. Germline V gene sequence: CDR1 SGHAT, CDR2 FQNNGV. With V trimmed by 2 bases and J by 3 bases, 15 bases remained unmatched.

This sequence joins TRBV5-1 and TRBJ2-1; 8 bases align to TRBD2. The CDR3 contains 16 residues. The V gene end was trimmed by 0 bases and the J gene end by 10 bases; junction bases not matched to a gene: 12. CDR1 and CDR2 from the germline V gene are SGHRS and YFSETQ. CDR3 coding DNA: TGCGCCAGCAGCTTGGCCGGTAAACTAGCGGTACGGGAGCAGTTCTTC. It specifies CASSLAGKLAVREQFF.

The chain links TRBV30 to TRBJ1-5; tentatively, D is TRBD1 (6 bases). This CDR3 has 14 residues. Germline V CDR1 and CDR2: GTSNPN, SVGIG (reference sequence). Trimming cost V 2 bases and J 2 bases, with 10 bases left between them. This chain's CDR3 is CAWSRGRGNQPQHF. CDR3 nucleotides: TGTGCCTGGAGTAGGGGGAGGGGCAATCAGCCCCAGCATTTT.

This clone showed up many times. The chain employs TRBV3-1 (or the pseudogene TRBV3-2) and TRBJ2-7; no definite D call. The V end was cut by 0 bases, the J end by 1 base, with 10 bases between. Per germline, CDR1 LGHDT and CDR2 YNNKEL (reference sequence). This CDR3 has 15 residues. For the CDR3, the DNA is TGTGCCAGCAGCCAAGAATCCTACTCGTCCTACGAGCAGTACTTC. Residues: CASSQESYSSYEQYF.

The rearrangement links TRBV7-9 to TRBJ2-1, with 10 bases identical to TRBD2. This CDR3 comprises 14 residues. Germline CDR1 reads SEHNR; CDR2 reads FQNEAQ (reference sequence). V gave up 7 bases and J gave up 4 bases; unmatched junction bases: 4. Here the CDR3 reads CASNVAGGYNEQFF. The CDR3 nucleotides read TGTGCCAGCAACGTAGCGGGAGGTTACAATGAGCAGTTCTTC.

DNA for the CDR3: TGTGCCAGCAGCCCTCGGACAGGGGGGAGTGGAAGCTCCTACAATGAGCAGTTCTTC. It codes for CASSPRTGGSGSSYNEQFF. V is TRBV9 and J is TRBJ2-1; 10 bases fit TRBD1. Germline V gene lookup returns CDR1 SGDLS and CDR2 YYNGEE. V gave up 4 bases and J gave up 0 bases; unmatched junction bases: 13. This CDR3 contains 19 residues.

This clone was seen just once. The gene calls are TRBV27 and TRBJ2-1, with TRBD1 as a possible D gene (8 bases). Germline V gene sequence: CDR1 MNHEY, CDR2 SMNVEV (reference sequence). The CDR3 is 16 amino acids. V was shortened by 5 bases and J by 4 bases, with 18 bases between the two germline ends. CDR3: CASSPSTGDYYNEQFF. The CDR3, as DNA: TGTGCCAGCAGTCCCTCGACAGGGGACTATTACAATGAGCAGTTCTTC.

The J gene is TRBJ1-2, the V gene TRBV18, with 7 bases identical to TRBD1. Trimming took 6 bases from V and 0 from J; bases not matched to a gene: 4. The CDR3 totals 14 residues. CDR1 KGHSH and CDR2 LQKENI come from the germline V gene. The CDR3, as DNA: TGTGCCAGCTCGTGGGACAGAGCTAACTATGGCTACACCTTC. Protein product: CASSWDRANYGYTF.

This CDR3 reads CASSPDSQETQYF. Written as DNA, the CDR3 is TGTGCCAGCAGCCCCGACAGCCAAGAGACCCAGTACTTC. The chain carries TRBV11-3 and TRBJ2-5; TRBD1 is a possible D gene (5 bases). The germline V gene encodes CDR1 SGHNT and CDR2 YENEEA. V lost 5 bases and J lost 1, with 8 bases in between. This CDR3 contains 13 residues.